This T cell receptor (beta chain) was sequenced in a study of blood T cell repertoires in COVID-19 (dated by TCRdb to the early 2020s). Context from the whole study: Samples covering the acute and convalescent phases of COVID-19 were provided by collaborators in the United States, Italy and Spain. The material from the prospective study consisted of cDNA or gDNA derived from T cells, B-cell-depleted T cells, or PBMCs. Where available, HLA class I and class II types were taken from metadata supplied by the sample provider and were not determined by assay-based typing. The repertoires were released in a freely available public database intended as a resource for research on the immune response to SARS-CoV-2. Deeply sampled blood TCRbeta repertoires from subjects exposed to, actively infected with, or recovered from COVID-19 were included in the dataset. The samples were drawn from the first 160 participants of the ongoing ImmuneRACE study and from 950 to 1,500 subjects provided by 6 global collaborators. Sample metadata almost always included a de-identified subject ID, COVID-19 status, age in years and sex. Paper-wide results and their limitations: How much clinical and demographic metadata was included differed by source and by participant, and the metadata was provided uncurated.

This clone was detected once. Which antigen it targets is not known. There are no base qualities to consult, and no much larger clone falls within one base. The immunoSEQ Assay, a bias-controlled multiplex PCR, was used to amplify TCRbeta CDR3 regions from genomic DNA. Processing in the source paper ran as follows. Within the assay, amplification of reference gene primers was used to estimate how many nucleated cells each sample contained. Sequence reads were collapsed and filtered to measure the absolute abundance of every unique TCRbeta CDR3 rearrangement. For each sample, productive Simpson clonality was calculated by taking the square root of Simpson's diversity index across productive rearrangements. This immuneACCESS table, as held by TCRdb, lists in-frame sequences with V and J called but not all clones. Of the missing ones, under half trace to an unresolved V gene in checked studies; the others have no known cause. That table supplies the V and J calls and clone size; D and trimming were determined from the DNA. Recorded for this sample are over 400,000 clones; 88% of them occurred a single time. Of the sample, around 8% falls within the top ten clones.

Participants in the prospective study were enrolled through a virtual design, were aged roughly 18 to 100 years, and lived in 20 to 30 United States geographic areas. In the prospective study, cohorts were assigned on the basis of participant-reported clinical history obtained from a screening survey and a study questionnaire. Recovered participants in ImmuneRACE Cohort 3 were defined as having two consecutive negative NP/OP PCR tests, clearance from a healthcare professional, or resolution of symptoms. Mobile phlebotomists in the prospective study collected whole blood, serum and a nasopharyngeal or oropharyngeal swab from every participant. Prospective study participants could optionally give additional blood draws and questionnaires over an approximately two-month period. Before DNA extraction, prospective study blood samples were shipped either frozen or at room temperature. Including cysteine and phenylalanine, the CDR3 has 14 amino acids. The retained sequence is limited to the CDR3, 42 bases, with the frame set at the first base. CDR1 and CDR2 were assigned from the germline V gene as SNHLY and FYNNEI. V loses 6 bases, J loses 2 bases, and the germline ends lie 13 bases apart.

This chain joins TRBV2 to TRBJ1-2; the best D guess is TRBD1, with 6 bases matching. The sequencing input was PBMCs or T cells enriched from blood (not recorded which). This receptor was obtained from a woman aged 55-70 years who had recovered from COVID-19. The CDR3 sequence is CASSGGAMNYGYTF. Read as DNA, the sequence is TGTGCCAGCAGCGGGGGGGCCATGAACTATGGCTACACCTTC.